The following is a T cell receptor (beta chain) sequence with its context. Its antigen is unknown. There are no base qualities to consult, and no much larger clone falls within one base. Ends trimmed: V by 2 bases, J by 0 bases; bases unmatched to a gene: 7. CDR1 SEHNR and CDR2 FQNEAQ are derived from the germline V gene (reference sequence). Reading from cysteine to phenylalanine, the CDR3 counts 17 amino acids. The CDR3 DNA has 51 bases and is translated from base 1. This sample is part of a study of T cell changes during pregnancy in multiple sclerosis (dated by TCRdb to between 2018 and 2020). About the full investigation: The study examined how the T cell repertoire changed over the course of pregnancy in women with multiple sclerosis.

The library relied on the immunoSEQ multiplex PCR assay. In TCRdb, the immuneACCESS table is reduced to in-frame sequences with V and J assigned. These tables do not hold every clone; where another copy was compared, an unresolved V gene accounts for under half, and the others remain unexplained. In this sample the table shows 35,000 to 45,000 clones, approximately 93% of which occur a single time. Jointly, the top ten make up approximately 8.3% of the sample. This sequence originates from a female donor with multiple sclerosis, enrolled in a pregnancy study. The input for sequencing was CD8+ T cells from peripheral blood mononuclear cells, taken in the third trimester of pregnancy. This chain joins TRBV7-9 to TRBJ2-5; 9 bases in between match TRBD2. In nucleotides, the sequence is TGTGCCAGCAGCTTAATTGAGGCGGGGGGGTACCAAGAGACCCAGTACTTC. It codes for CASSLIEAGGYQETQYF. The full variable domain, with segments outside the CDR3 supplied by the reference TRBV7-9 and TRBJ2-5 proteins, appears as DTGVSQNPRHKITKRGQNVTFRCDPISEHNRLYWYRQTLGQGPEFLTYFQNEAQLEKSRLLSDRFSAERPKGSFSTLEIQRTEQGDSAMYLCASSLIEAGGYQETQYFGPGTRLLVL.